The next 5 T cell receptor beta chains were all read from a single sample in a study of cytomegalovirus exposure and HLA in healthy donors. The study ran its PCR with 60 Vbeta and 13 Jbeta primers. TCRdb's copy holds only in-frame clones and misses some; the assay was immunoSEQ multiplex PCR. The table lists a few hundred thousand clones, around 80% of them singletons. The sample taken for sequencing was PBMCs. All receptors derive from a girl aged 2-15 years in good health and CMV-seronegative.

The V and J genes are TRBV5-1 and TRBJ1-1; 7 nucleotides line up with TRBD1. Germline assignment: CDR1 SGHRS and CDR2 YFSETQ. CDR3 length: 17 amino acids. Unmatched junction bases numbered 8, after V lost 0 bases and J lost 0 bases. The CDR3 nucleotides read TGCGCCAGCAGCTTGGGGGGGATCGGGACAGTGAACACTGAAGCTTTCTTT. Amino acid sequence: CASSLGGIGTVNTEAFF.

This chain links TRBV9 with TRBJ1-2, with D maybe TRBD1 (6 bases). V was clipped by 5 bases and J by 6 bases, with 11 bases between them. The germline V gene encodes CDR1 SGDLS and CDR2 YYNGEE. The CDR3 consists of 12 residues. The CDR3: CASRTGSDGYTF. The CDR3 DNA sequence: TGTGCCAGCAGGACAGGTAGCGATGGCTACACCTTC.

The rearrangement uses TRBV28 and TRBJ2-1, with a tentative D call TRBD2 (7 bases). Germline V gene sequence: CDR1 MDHEN, CDR2 SYDVKM. Trimming took 8 bases from V and 0 from J, leaving 17 bases between them. The CDR3 has 16 residues. The CDR3 sequence: CASSIGGGISYNEQFF. The CDR3 coding sequence is TGTGCCAGCTCTATAGGGGGAGGGATCTCCTACAATGAGCAGTTCTTC.

The chain links TRBV7-9 to TRBJ1-2; tentative D call: TRBD1 (5 bases). Germline CDR1 reads SEHNR; CDR2 reads FQNEAQ (reference sequence). This CDR3 is 14 amino acids long. Trimming took off 5 bases at V and 4 bases at J, with 14 bases between the two ends. CDR3 sequence: CASSPGLGGYGYTF. Here the CDR3 DNA reads TGTGCCAGCAGCCCGGGTCTGGGGGGCTATGGCTACACCTTC.

V gene TRBV13 combines with J gene TRBJ2-2; 7 nucleotides line up with TRBD1. The CDR3 runs to 17 residues. Germline CDR1 and CDR2: PRHDT and FYEKMQ (reference sequence). Trimming at V came to 5 bases and at J to 0 bases, leaving 9 bases not matched to a gene. The CDR3 DNA reads as TGTGCCAGCAGCCCCGGGCCCGGGACAGCGAACACCGGGGAGCTGTTTTTT. Its translation is CASSPGPGTANTGELFF. Looking up the rest from reference TRBV13 and TRBJ2-2 gives the full variable domain: AAGVIQSPRHLIKEKRETATLKCYPIPRHDTVYWYQQGPGQDPQFLISFYEKMQSDKGSIPDRFSAQQFSDYHSELNMSSLELGDSALYFCASSPGPGTANTGELFFGEGSRLTVL.